The 9 T cell receptor beta chains in this list originate from one sample, sequenced in a study of cytomegalovirus exposure and HLA in healthy donors listed by TCRdb under 2017. Receptors were amplified or captured by the immunoSEQ multiplex PCR assay. TCRdb provides this immuneACCESS table in a form limited to in-frame rearrangements. Some clones are lacking; in checked studies, under half of them reflect an unresolved V gene, and why the rest are absent is not known. The sample table holds tens of thousands of clones, of which around 97% were seen once. Around 1.5% of the sample belongs to the ten largest clones. The sequenced sample was PBMCs. Source of these receptors: a young woman in good health and CMV-seropositive.

This rearrangement joins TRBV30 to TRBJ2-3; TRBD2 matches 10 bases. Germline CDR1 GTSNPN, CDR2 SVGIG (reference sequence). This CDR3 is built from 15 residues. V trimming: 7 bases; J trimming: 2 bases; junction bases outside the gene matches: 9. CDR3 amino acids: CAFSLAGGLTDTQYF. For the CDR3, the DNA is TGTGCCTTCTCCTTAGCGGGAGGACTCACAGATACGCAGTATTTT.

The chain couples TRBV27 to TRBJ2-1; 10 positions match TRBD2. The ends lost 10 bases at V and 12 bases at J; junction bases unmatched: 6. The CDR3 is 11 residues long. CDR1 is MNHEY and CDR2 is SMNVEV in the germline V gene (reference sequence). The CDR3 region is CATLAGDAQFF. The DNA of the CDR3 is TGTGCCACCCTAGCGGGAGATGCGCAGTTCTTC.

The V call is TRBV29-1, the J call TRBJ2-5; 9 nucleotides agree with TRBD2. The CDR3 has 15 residues. Germline V gene sequence: CDR1 SQVTM, CDR2 ANQGSEA. V lost 3 bases and J lost 4; bases outside the gene matches: 9. Here the CDR3 DNA reads TGCAGCGTTGAGTGGGTAGCGGGAGTGGGAGAGACCCAGTACTTC. Protein sequence: CSVEWVAGVGETQYF.

The chain employs TRBV5-4 and TRBJ2-7, with 10 bases that match TRBD2. Germline V gene sequence: CDR1 SGHNT, CDR2 YYREEE (reference sequence). This CDR3 is 16 amino acids long. V trimming: 4 bases; J trimming: 4 bases; junction bases outside the gene matches: 11. The CDR3 reads CASSAKAGGPQYEQYF. The CDR3 nucleotides are TGTGCCAGCAGCGCCAAAGCGGGAGGGCCGCAGTACGAGCAGTACTTC.

The V and J genes are TRBV5-6 and TRBJ1-5; no definite D call. The CDR3 spans 13 residues. V lost 4 bases and J lost 3, with 8 bases in between. Germline CDR1 SGHDT, CDR2 YYEEEE. As DNA, the CDR3 is TGTGCCAGCAGCCACCAGGACAATCAGCCCCAGCATTTT. This codes for CASSHQDNQPQHF.

This chain uses TRBV5-1 with TRBJ2-3; the match to TRBD2 covers 9 bases. The V gene's germline CDR1 is SGHRS and CDR2 YFSETQ. This CDR3 comprises 15 residues. Trimming cost V 7 bases and J 5 bases; bases outside gene matches: 11. CDR3: CASRGGGRVEDTQYF. The CDR3 region has the DNA TGCGCCAGCCGGGGCGGCGGGAGGGTGGAAGATACGCAGTATTTT.

The chain has TRBV5-4 and TRBJ2-2; D perhaps matches TRBD1 (6 bases). Trimming took 7 bases from V and 2 from J, leaving 12 bases between them. The CDR3 totals 14 residues. From germline, CDR1 is SGHNT and CDR2 YYREEE (reference sequence). This CDR3 reads CASYRRGNTGELFF. CDR3 nucleotide sequence: TGTGCCAGCTATCGCAGGGGTAACACCGGGGAGCTGTTTTTT.

This chain uses TRBV4-1 with TRBJ2-1, with 11 nucleotides matching TRBD2. The CDR3 has 18 residues. The germline V gene has CDR1 MGHRA and CDR2 YSYEKL. V was pared by 1 base and J by 1 base, with 6 bases of the junction left unmatched. CDR3 sequence (DNA): TGCGCCAGCAGCCAAGGGGGTAGCGGGAGGGGATCCTACAATGAGCAGTTCTTC. This gives the protein CASSQGGSGRGSYNEQFF.

Turning to this clone: A junction end diverges from the germline sequence, so it may reflect a read error. V is TRBV28 and J is TRBJ2-2; possible D gene TRBD1, 7 bases. The CDR3 consists of 14 residues. Per the germline V gene, CDR1 is MDHEN and CDR2 is SYDVKM. DNA of the CDR3: TGTGCCAGCAGCCTAGGGGGCGGTAACCGGGGGCAAATTTTT. Its translation: CASSLGGGNRGQIF. The full variable domain, in which reference TRBV28 and TRBJ2-2 provide the parts outside the CDR3, is DVKVTQSSRYLVKRTGEKVFLECVQDMDHENMFWYRQDPGLGLRLIYFSYDVKMKEKGDIPEGYSVSREKKERFSLILESASTNQTSMYLCASSLGGGNRGQIFGEGSRLTVL.